Shown below are 18 T cell receptor beta chains from a single sample sequenced in a study of blood T cells in healthy people across ages. Together with a sample-barcoded 5' primer, a J-beta primer mix was included in a second PCR lasting about 7 to 12 cycles. Each CDR3 protein gets one entry after TCRdb re-called the 5' RACE reads with MiXCR. The sample records about 800,000 distinct CDR3 sequences, around 50% being singletons. The sequenced material came from blood. The source is a man older than 75 in good health.

The chain recombines TRBV10-3 with TRBJ2-7; 12 bases are shared with TRBD2. The CDR3 is 14 residues long. CDR1 is ENHRY and CDR2 is SYGVKD in the germline V gene. The J segment lost 2 bases and the V segment lost 8 bases, leaving 4 bases of the junction unmatched. The CDR3 spells CAIGLAGGPYEQYF. The CDR3 DNA reads TGTGCCATCGGCCTAGCGGGAGGGCCCTACGAGCAGTACTTC.

V is TRBV21-1 and J is TRBJ1-1. TRBV21-1 is described as a pseudogene. The CDR3 is made up of 13 amino acids. CDR3 loop: CASSKGRRVGAFF. Written as DNA, the CDR3 is TGTGCCAGCAGCAAAGGGAGGAGGGTGGGAGCTTTCTTT.

This clonotype was seen more than once but under ten times. The chain links TRBV10-3 to TRBJ2-4; TRBD1 aligns across 7 bases. The CDR3 length is 15 residues. In germline, CDR1 is ENHRY, CDR2 SYGVKD. Trimming at V came to 2 bases and at J to 7 bases, leaving 8 bases not matched to a gene. In nucleotides, the CDR3 is TGTGCCATCAGTGAGGGGGCAGGGGGTCTGAACATTCAGTACTTC. The encoded protein is CAISEGAGGLNIQYF.

The CDR3 DNA sequence: TGCAGTGCTGGGGCGTTTGGGGGTCTGGGAGAAAAACTGTTTTTT. It is translated as CSAGAFGGLGEKLFF. This rearrangement joins TRBV20-1 to TRBJ1-4; perhaps TRBD1 as D (5 bases). The CDR3 consists of 15 residues. V gave up 5 bases and J gave up 8 bases, with 21 bases separating them. Germline values: CDR1 DFQATT, CDR2 SNEGSKA (reference sequence).

V is TRBV28 and J is TRBJ2-7; 10 positions agree with TRBD1. The germline gives CDR1 MDHEN, CDR2 SYDVKM. The CDR3 spans 15 residues. Germline trimming cut 5 bases from V and 3 bases from J; bases unmatched to any gene: 7. The CDR3 nucleotides read TGTGCCAGCAGTGATTCGGGACAGGGGAACTACGAGCAGTACTTC. This translates into CASSDSGQGNYEQYF.

This chain uses TRBV29-1 with TRBJ1-4, with 9 bases aligning to TRBD1. The CDR3 runs 15 residues. Germline V lookup: CDR1 SQVTM, CDR2 ANQGSEA. With 7 bases clipped from V and 4 bases from J, the junction kept 10 bases outside the gene matches. CDR3 in amino acids: CSASRTGDRNEKLFF. CDR3 coding DNA: TGCAGCGCTTCACGGACAGGGGACCGTAATGAAAAACTGTTTTTT.

The J gene is TRBJ2-7, the V gene TRBV28, with D unclear. There are 14 residues in the CDR3. CDR1 is MDHEN, CDR2 SYDVKM, per germline. V lost 10 bases and J lost 1, with 17 bases in between. Written as DNA, the CDR3 is TGTGCCACCACCATTCCGGGCAGATCCTACGAGCAGTACTTC. Its protein product is CATTIPGRSYEQYF. The full variable domain, rest sourced from reference TRBV28 and TRBJ2-7, is DVKVTQSSRYLVKRTGEKVFLECVQDMDHENMFWYRQDPGLGLRLIYFSYDVKMKEKGDIPEGYSVSREKKERFSLILESASTNQTSMYLCATTIPGRSYEQYFGPGTRLTVT.

This clonotype was counted once. The rearrangement links TRBV20-1 to TRBJ2-3; D gene unclear. CDR1 is DFQATT, CDR2 SNEGSKA, per germline (reference sequence). This CDR3 has 12 amino acids. The CDR3 region is CRAHPAMDTQYF. The CDR3 DNA reads as TGCAGGGCTCACCCCGCCATGGATACGCAGTATTTT.

The chain carries TRBV5-6 and TRBJ2-5, with D unresolved. The V end was cut by 4 bases, the J end by 1 base, with 14 bases between. The CDR3 contains 15 residues. CDR1 SGHDT and CDR2 YYEEEE come from the germline V gene. CDR3 DNA sequence: TGTGCCAGCAGCACTTCCCGTGGGCTCCAAGAGACCCAGTACTTC. This sequence encodes CASSTSRGLQETQYF.

The chain is built from TRBV20-1 and TRBJ1-2, with 7 bases lining up with TRBD1. The V gene's germline CDR1 is DFQATT and CDR2 SNEGSKA (reference sequence). The CDR3 length is 14 residues. Losses at the gene ends were 7 bases for V and 3 bases for J; bases not matched to a gene: 11. In DNA form, the CDR3 reads TGCAGTGTTGAAACAGGGGCGAGGGACTATGGCTACACCTTC. Amino acids: CSVETGARDYGYTF.

There are a few counts of this clonotype. The gene calls are TRBV20-1 and TRBJ2-5; no clear D gene. Deletions cut 3 bases from V and 7 bases from J, with 18 bases between. The CDR3 has 14 residues. The germline V gene has CDR1 DFQATT and CDR2 SNEGSKA (reference sequence). The CDR3 DNA is TGCAGTGCTAGCGCCGACCCTACCGTTGGGACCCAGTACTTC. It encodes CSASADPTVGTQYF.

The V and J genes are TRBV3-1 and TRBJ2-7, with 7 bases aligning to TRBD2. The length of the CDR3 is 15 residues. CDR1 is LGHDT, CDR2 YNNKEL, per germline (reference sequence). The V gene end was trimmed by 1 base and the J gene end by 5 bases; junction bases not matched to a gene: 8. The CDR3 here is CASSQVAGALHEQYF. The DNA for the CDR3 is TGTGCCAGCAGCCAAGTTGCGGGAGCGCTTCACGAGCAGTACTTC.

The chain carries TRBV10-3 and TRBJ2-6, with D perhaps matching TRBD2 (7 bases). The V gene lost 10 bases and the J gene lost 11 bases, with 18 bases spanning the gap. CDR1 is ENHRY and CDR2 is SYGVKD in the germline V gene. The length of the CDR3 is 13 residues. CDR3 DNA: TGTGCCAGTCAAGGGGGGGAAAGCTACGTCCTGACTTTC. Protein product: CASQGGESYVLTF.

The chain employs TRBV6-2 or TRBV6-3 and TRBJ2-1; TRBD2 agrees at 9 bases. The CDR3 sequence is 18 residues long. J gave up 3 bases and V 8 bases, and 17 bases lay outside the gene matches. The germline gives CDR1 MNHEY, CDR2 SVGEGT. CDR3 region: CASFPWDSLAGHYNEQFF. CDR3 nucleotides: TGTGCCAGCTTCCCGTGGGACAGCCTAGCGGGACACTACAATGAGCAGTTCTTC.

As concerns this clonotype: Given a much more abundant clone one base away, this may be a read error. The CDR3 reads CASSTYLSGGEYF. The CDR3 DNA is TGTGCCAGCAGCACCTACCTCAGCGGAGGGGAGTACTTC. The chain recombines TRBV7-2 with TRBJ2-5; perhaps TRBD2 as D (6 bases). This CDR3 is 13 amino acids long. CDR1 is SGHTA, CDR2 FQGNSA, per germline. V lost 5 bases to trimming and J lost 12 bases, with 19 bases between them.

The V and J genes are TRBV20-1 and TRBJ2-1, with 15 nucleotides matching TRBD2. The V and J ends lost 4 bases and 0 bases, in that order; junction bases with no gene match: 10. The CDR3 has 19 residues. Germline-derived CDR1 and CDR2 are DFQATT and SNEGSKA (reference sequence). CDR3: CSATIGLAGGKSSYNEQFF. Written as DNA, the CDR3 is TGCAGTGCTACCATAGGACTAGCGGGGGGGAAAAGCTCCTACAATGAGCAGTTCTTC.

The chain recombines TRBV12-5 with TRBJ2-1; 11 bases line up with TRBD2. V gave up 1 base and J gave up 8 bases; unmatched junction bases: 7. The germline gives CDR1 LGHNT, CDR2 FRNRAP. The CDR3 totals 16 residues. The CDR3 loop reads CASGLDLAGGIYEQFF. CDR3 nucleotide sequence: TGTGCTAGTGGTTTGGATCTAGCGGGGGGAATCTATGAGCAGTTCTTC.

The CDR3 DNA sequence: TGTGCCAGCAGTGTAAGTGGGGGAGCAAATACGCAGTATTTT. Translated: CASSVSGGANTQYF. V gene TRBV12-3 or TRBV12-4 combines with J gene TRBJ2-3; the D gene could be TRBD1 or TRBD2 (5 bases each). The CDR3 is 14 residues long. With 5 bases removed from V and 7 bases from J, the gap between germline ends came to 16 bases.